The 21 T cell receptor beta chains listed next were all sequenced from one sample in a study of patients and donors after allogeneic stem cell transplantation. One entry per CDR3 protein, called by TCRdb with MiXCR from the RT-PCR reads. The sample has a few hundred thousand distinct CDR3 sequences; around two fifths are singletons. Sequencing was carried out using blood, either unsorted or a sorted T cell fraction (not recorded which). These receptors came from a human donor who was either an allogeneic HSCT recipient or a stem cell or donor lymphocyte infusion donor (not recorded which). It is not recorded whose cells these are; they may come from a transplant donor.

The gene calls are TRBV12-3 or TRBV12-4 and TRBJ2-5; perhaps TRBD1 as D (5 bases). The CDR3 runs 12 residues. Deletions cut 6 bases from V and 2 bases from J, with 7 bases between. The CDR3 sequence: CASRPGQETQYF. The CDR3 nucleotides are TGTGCCAGCAGACCAGGGCAAGAGACCCAGTACTTC.

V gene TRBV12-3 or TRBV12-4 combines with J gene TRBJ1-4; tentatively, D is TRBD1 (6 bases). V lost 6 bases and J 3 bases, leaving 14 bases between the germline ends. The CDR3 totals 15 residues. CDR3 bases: TGTGCCAGCAGGCCACAGGGTGCCCCTAATGAAAAACTGTTTTTT. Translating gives CASRPQGAPNEKLFF.

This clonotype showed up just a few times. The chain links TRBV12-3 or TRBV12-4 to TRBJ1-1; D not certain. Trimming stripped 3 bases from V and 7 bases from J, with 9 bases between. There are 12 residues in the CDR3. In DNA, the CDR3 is TGTGCCAGCAGTTTTGTGGTGGGTGAAGCTTTCTTT. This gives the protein CASSFVVGEAFF.

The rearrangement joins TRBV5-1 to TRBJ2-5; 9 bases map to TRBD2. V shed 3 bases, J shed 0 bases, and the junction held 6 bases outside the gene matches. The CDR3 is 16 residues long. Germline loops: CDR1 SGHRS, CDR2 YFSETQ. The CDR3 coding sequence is TGCGCCAGCAGCTCAGGACTAGCGTTAGACCAAGAGACCCAGTACTTC. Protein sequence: CASSSGLALDQETQYF.

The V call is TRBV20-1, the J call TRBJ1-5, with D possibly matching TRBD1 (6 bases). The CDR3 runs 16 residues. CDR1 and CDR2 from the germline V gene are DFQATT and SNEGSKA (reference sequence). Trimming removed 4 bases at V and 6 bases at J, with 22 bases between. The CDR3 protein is CSATPWGRPGTQPQHF. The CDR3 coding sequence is TGCAGTGCTACCCCATGGGGGCGACCTGGTACTCAGCCCCAGCATTTT.

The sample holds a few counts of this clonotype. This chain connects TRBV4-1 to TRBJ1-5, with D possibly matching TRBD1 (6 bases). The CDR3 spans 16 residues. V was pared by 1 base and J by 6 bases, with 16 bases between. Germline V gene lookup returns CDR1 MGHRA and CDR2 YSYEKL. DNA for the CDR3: TGCGCCAGCAGCCAAGGATGGGTGGGGGCTGGTCAGCCCCAGCATTTT. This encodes CASSQGWVGAGQPQHF.

This chain's CDR3 is CAIFSGTSNPNTEAFF. The CDR3 DNA is TGTGCCATATTCTCCGGGACAAGCAATCCTAACACTGAAGCTTTCTTT. This sequence joins TRBV7-2 and TRBJ1-1; tentatively, D is TRBD1 (6 bases). The CDR3 has 16 residues. The germline V gene encodes CDR1 SGHTA and CDR2 FQGNSA. The V end was cut by 10 bases, the J end by 2 bases, with 23 bases between.

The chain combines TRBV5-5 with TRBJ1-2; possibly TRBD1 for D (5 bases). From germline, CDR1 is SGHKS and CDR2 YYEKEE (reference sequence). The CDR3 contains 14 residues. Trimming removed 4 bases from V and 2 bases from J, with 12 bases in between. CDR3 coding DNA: TGTGCCAGCAGCCCGTCAGGGAAGAACTATGGCTACACCTTC. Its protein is CASSPSGKNYGYTF.

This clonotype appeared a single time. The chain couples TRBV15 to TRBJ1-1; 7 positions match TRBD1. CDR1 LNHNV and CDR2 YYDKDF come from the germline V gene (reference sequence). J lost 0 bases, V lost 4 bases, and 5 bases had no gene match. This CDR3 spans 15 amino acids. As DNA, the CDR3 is TGTGCCACCAGCAAAGACAGGGTAATGAACACTGAAGCTTTCTTT. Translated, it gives CATSKDRVMNTEAFF. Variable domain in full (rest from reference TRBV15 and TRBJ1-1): DAMVIQNPRYQVTQFGKPVTLSCSQTLNHNVMYWYQQKSSQAPKLLFHYYDKDFNNEADTPDNFQSRRPNTSFCFLDIRSPGLGDTAMYLCATSKDRVMNTEAFFGQGTRLTVV.

The DNA of the CDR3 is TGCGCCAGCAGCCTCTTTCCCCCCCCTAGCGCCACCGGGGAGCTGTTTTTT. This codes for CASSLFPPPSATGELFF. The chain employs TRBV4-3 and TRBJ2-2; D perhaps matches TRBD2 (6 bases). The germline CDR1 and CDR2 sequences are LGHNA and YSLEER. The V and J ends lost 4 bases and 4 bases respectively, with 19 bases between them. The CDR3 is 17 residues long.

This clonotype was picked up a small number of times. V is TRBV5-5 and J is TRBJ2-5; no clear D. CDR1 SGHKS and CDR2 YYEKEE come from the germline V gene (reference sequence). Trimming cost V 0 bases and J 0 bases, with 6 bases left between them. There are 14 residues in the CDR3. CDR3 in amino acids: CASSLVGNQETQYF. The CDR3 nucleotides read TGTGCCAGCAGCTTGGTTGGTAACCAAGAGACCCAGTACTTC. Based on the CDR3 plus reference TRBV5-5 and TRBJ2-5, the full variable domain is DAGVTQSPTHLIKTRGQQVTLRCSPISGHKSVSWYQQVLGQGPQFIFQYYEKEERGRGNFPDRFSARQFPNYSSELNVNALLLGDSALYLCASSLVGNQETQYFGPGTRLLVL.

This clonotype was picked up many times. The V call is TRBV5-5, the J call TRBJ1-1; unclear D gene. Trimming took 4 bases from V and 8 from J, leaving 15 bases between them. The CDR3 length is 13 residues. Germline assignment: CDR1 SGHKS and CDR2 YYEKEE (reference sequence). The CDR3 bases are TGTGCCAGCAGCCGAGAATGGACTAGCGAAGCTTTCTTT. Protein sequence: CASSREWTSEAFF.

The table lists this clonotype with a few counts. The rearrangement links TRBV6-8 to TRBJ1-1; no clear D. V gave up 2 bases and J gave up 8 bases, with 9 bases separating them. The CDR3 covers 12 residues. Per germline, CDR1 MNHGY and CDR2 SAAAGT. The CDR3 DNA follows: TGTGCCAGCAGTTACCCTGGAGAAGAAGCTTTCTTT. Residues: CASSYPGEEAFF.

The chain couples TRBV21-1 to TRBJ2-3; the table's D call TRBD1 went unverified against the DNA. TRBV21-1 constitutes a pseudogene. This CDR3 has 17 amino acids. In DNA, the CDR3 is TGTGCCACCAGACTTCGGACAGGGGGCGCGTGCACAGATACGCAGTATTTT. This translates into CATRLRTGGACTDTQYF.

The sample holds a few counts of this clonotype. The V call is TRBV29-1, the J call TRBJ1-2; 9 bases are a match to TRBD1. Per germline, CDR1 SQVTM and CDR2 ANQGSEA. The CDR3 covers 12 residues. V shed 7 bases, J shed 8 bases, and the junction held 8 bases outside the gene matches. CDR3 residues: CSAVGQGTGYTF. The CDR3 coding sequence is TGCAGCGCCGTTGGACAGGGGACAGGCTACACCTTC.

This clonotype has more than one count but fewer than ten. The CDR3 DNA reads as TGTGCCAGTGAAGGCAGGGGTGGCGAGACCCAGTACTTC. Its translation: CASEGRGGETQYF. The J gene is TRBJ2-5, the V gene TRBV6-6, with D maybe TRBD1 (6 bases). This CDR3 contains 13 residues. V gave up 9 bases and J gave up 5 bases, with 16 bases separating them. In germline, CDR1 is MNHNY, CDR2 SVGAGI (reference sequence).

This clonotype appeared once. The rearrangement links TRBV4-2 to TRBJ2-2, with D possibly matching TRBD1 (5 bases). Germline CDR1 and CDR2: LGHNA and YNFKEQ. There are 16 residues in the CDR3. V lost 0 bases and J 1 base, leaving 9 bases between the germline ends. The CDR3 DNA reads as TGTGCCAGCAGCCAAGAGGTCAGGGTGAACACCGGGGAGCTGTTTTTT. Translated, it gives CASSQEVRVNTGELFF.

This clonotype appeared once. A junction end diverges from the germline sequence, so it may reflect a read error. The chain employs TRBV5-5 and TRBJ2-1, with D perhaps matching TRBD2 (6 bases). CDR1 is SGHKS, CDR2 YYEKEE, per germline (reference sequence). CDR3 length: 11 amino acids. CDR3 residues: CASILAGFQVF. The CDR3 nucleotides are TGTGCCAGCATCCTTGCGGGGTTCCAGGTCTTC.

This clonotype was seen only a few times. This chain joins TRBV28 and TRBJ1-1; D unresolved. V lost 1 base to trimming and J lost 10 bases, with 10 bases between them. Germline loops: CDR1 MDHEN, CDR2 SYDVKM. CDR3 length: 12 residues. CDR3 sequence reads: CASSLLRLGAFF. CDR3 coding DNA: TGTGCCAGCAGTTTATTGCGGTTGGGAGCTTTCTTT.

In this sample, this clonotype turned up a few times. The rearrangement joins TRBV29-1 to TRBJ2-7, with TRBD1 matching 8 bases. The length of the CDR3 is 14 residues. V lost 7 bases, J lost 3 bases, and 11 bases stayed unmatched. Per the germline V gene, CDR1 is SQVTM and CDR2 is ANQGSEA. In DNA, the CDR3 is TGCAGCGCCGGACAGGGAGAAAGGAGCTACGAGCAGTACTTC. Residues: CSAGQGERSYEQYF.

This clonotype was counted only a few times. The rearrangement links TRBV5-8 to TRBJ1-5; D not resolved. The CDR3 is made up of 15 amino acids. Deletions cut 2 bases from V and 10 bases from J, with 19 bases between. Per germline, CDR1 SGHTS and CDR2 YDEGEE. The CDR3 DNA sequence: TGTGCCAGCAGCTTTAAAGGACGGGGTTTTGGACCCCAGCATTTT. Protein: CASSFKGRGFGPQHF.